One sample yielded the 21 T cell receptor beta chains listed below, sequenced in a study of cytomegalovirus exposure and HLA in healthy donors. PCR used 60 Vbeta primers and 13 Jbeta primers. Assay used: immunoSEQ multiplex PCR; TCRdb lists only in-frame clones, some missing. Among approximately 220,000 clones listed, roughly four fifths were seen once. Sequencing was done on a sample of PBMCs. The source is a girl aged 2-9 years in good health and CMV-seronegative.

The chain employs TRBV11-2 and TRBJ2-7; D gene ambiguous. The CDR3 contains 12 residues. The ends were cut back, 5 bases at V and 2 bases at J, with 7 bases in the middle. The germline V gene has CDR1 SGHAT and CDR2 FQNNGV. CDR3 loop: CASSRTPYEQYF. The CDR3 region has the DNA TGTGCCAGCAGCCGTACTCCCTACGAGCAGTACTTC.

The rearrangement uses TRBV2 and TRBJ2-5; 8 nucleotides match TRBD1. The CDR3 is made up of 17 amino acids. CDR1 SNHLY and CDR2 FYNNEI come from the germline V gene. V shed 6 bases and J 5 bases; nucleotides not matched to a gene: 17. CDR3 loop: CASSGGDLRGRGETQYF. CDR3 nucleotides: TGTGCCAGCAGCGGGGGAGATCTCAGGGGGCGGGGTGAGACCCAGTACTTC.

CDR3 sequence reads: CASSELPGNTIYF. The CDR3 region has the DNA TGTGCCAGCAGTGAGTTGCCGGGAAACACCATATATTTT. The chain couples TRBV27 to TRBJ1-3; D remains ambiguous. This CDR3 spans 13 amino acids. CDR1 and CDR2 from the germline V gene are MNHEY and SMNVEV (reference sequence). Trimming removed 5 bases at V and 4 bases at J, with 9 bases between.

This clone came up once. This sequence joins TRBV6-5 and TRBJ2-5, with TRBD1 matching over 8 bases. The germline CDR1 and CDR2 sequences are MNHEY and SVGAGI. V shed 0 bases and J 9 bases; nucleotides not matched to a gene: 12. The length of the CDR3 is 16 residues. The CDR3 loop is CASSYSTGGRGSAQYF. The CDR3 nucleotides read TGTGCCAGCAGTTACTCTACAGGGGGGCGAGGGTCCGCCCAGTACTTC.

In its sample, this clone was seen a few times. The CDR3 DNA follows: TGTGCCAGCAGTTCTGAGCGGGGGAGCTCCTACAATGAGCAGTTCTTC. Protein: CASSSERGSSYNEQFF. V usage is TRBV6-6 and J usage is TRBJ2-1; TRBD2 aligns across 8 bases. This CDR3 is 16 amino acids long. From germline, CDR1 is MNHNY and CDR2 SVGAGI (reference sequence). V trimming: 4 bases; J trimming: 0 bases; junction bases outside the gene matches: 5.

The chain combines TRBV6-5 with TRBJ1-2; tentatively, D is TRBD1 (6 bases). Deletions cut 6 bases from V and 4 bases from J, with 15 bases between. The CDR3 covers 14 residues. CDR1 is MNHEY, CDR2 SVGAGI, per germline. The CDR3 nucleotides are TGTGCCAGCAGCGGGAACAGGGTTGCCTATGGCTACACCTTC. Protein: CASSGNRVAYGYTF.

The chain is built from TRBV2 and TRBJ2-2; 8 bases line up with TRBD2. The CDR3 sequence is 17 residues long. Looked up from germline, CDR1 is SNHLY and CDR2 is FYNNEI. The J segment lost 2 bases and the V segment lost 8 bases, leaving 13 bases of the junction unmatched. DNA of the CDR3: TGTGCCAGCCAATTTACGCGGGGGGACTTCAACACCGGGGAGCTGTTTTTT. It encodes CASQFTRGDFNTGELFF.

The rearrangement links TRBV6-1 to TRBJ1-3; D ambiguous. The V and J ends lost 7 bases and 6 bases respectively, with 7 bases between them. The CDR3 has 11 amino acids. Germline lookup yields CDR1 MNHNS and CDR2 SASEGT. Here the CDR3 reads CASNRENTIYF. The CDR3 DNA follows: TGTGCCAGCAACCGGGAAAACACCATATATTTT.

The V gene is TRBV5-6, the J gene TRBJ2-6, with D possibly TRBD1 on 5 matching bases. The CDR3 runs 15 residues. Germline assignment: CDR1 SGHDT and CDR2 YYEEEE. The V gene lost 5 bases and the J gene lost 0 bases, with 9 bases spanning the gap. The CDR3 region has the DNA TGTGCCAGCAGAGCAGGGTTCTCTGGGGCCAACGTCCTGACTTTC. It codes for CASRAGFSGANVLTF.

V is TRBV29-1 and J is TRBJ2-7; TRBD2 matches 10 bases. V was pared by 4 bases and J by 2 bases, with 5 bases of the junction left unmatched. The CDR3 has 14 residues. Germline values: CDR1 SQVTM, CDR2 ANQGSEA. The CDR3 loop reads CSVVALAGTYEQYF. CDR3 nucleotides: TGCAGCGTTGTAGCACTAGCGGGGACCTACGAGCAGTACTTC.

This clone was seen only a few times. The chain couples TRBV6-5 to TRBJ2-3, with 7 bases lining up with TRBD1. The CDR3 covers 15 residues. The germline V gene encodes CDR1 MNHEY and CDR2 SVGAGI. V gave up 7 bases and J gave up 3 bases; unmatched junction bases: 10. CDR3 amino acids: CASTRDSRTTDTQYF. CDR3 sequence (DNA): TGTGCCAGCACAAGGGACAGCCGAACAACAGATACGCAGTATTTT.

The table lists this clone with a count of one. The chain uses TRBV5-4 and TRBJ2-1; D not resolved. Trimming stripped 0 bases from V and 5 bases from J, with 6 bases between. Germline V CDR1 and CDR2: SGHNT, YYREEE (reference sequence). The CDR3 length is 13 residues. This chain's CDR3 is CASSLVADNEQFF. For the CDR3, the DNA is TGTGCCAGCAGCTTGGTGGCAGACAATGAGCAGTTCTTC.

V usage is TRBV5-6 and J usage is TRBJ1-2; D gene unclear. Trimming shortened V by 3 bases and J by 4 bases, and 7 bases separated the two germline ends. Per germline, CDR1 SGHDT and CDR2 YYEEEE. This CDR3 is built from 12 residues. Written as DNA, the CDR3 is TGTGCCAGCAGCTCCGGTAGCTATGGCTACACCTTC. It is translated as CASSSGSYGYTF.

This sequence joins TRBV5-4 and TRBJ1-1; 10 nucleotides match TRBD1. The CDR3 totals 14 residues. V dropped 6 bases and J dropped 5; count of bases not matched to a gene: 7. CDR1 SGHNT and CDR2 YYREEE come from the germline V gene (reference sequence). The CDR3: CASMTTGGHTEAFF. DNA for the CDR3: TGTGCCAGCATGACGACAGGGGGCCATACTGAAGCTTTCTTT.

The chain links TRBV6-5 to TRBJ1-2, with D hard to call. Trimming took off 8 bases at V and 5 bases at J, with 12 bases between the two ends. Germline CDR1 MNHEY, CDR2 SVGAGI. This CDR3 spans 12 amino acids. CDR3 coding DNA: TGTGCCAGCGGAGACGCATTTTATGGCTACACCTTC. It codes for CASGDAFYGYTF.

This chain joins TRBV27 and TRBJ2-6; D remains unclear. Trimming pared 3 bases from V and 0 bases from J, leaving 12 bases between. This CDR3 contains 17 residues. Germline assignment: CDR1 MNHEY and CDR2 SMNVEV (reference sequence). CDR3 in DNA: TGTGCCAGCAGTTTGACACTTATGAGCTCTGGGGCCAACGTCCTGACTTTC. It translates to CASSLTLMSSGANVLTF.

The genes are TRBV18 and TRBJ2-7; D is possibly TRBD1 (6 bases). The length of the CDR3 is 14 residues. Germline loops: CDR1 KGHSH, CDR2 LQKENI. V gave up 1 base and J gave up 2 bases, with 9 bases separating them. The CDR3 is CASSPRAGAYEQYF. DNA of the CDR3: TGTGCCAGCTCACCACGGGCAGGGGCCTACGAGCAGTACTTC. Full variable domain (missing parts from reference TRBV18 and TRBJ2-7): NAGVMQNPRHLVRRRGQEARLRCSPMKGHSHVYWYRQLPEEGLKFMVYLQKENIIDESGMPKERFSAEFPKEGPSILRIQQVVRGDSAAYFCASSPRAGAYEQYFGPGTRLTVT.

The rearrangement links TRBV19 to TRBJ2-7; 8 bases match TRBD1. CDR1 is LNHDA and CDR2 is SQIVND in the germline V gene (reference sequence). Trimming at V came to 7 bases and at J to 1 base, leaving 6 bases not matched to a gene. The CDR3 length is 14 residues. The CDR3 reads CASTPTGASYEQYF. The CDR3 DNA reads TGTGCCAGTACCCCGACAGGGGCGTCCTACGAGCAGTACTTC.

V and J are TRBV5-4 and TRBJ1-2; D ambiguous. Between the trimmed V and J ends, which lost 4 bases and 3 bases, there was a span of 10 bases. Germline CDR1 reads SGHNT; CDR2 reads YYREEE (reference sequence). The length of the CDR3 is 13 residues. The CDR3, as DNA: TGTGCCAGCAGCGCCGACACGCACTATGGCTACACCTTC. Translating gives CASSADTHYGYTF.

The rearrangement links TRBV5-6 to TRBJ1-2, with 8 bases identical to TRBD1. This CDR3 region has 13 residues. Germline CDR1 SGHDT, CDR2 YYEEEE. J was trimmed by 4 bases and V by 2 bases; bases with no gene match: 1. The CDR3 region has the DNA TGTGCCAGCAGCTTAGGGACAGGCTATGGCTACACCTTC. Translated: CASSLGTGYGYTF.

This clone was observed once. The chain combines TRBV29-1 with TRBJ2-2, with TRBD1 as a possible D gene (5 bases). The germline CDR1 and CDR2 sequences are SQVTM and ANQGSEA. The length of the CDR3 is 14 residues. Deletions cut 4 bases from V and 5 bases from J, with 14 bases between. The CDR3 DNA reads TGCAGCGTTGTGTCAGGGTTACAGACCGGGGAGCTGTTTTTT. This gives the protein CSVVSGLQTGELFF.